The 20 T cell receptor beta chains below all came from one sample that was sequenced in a study of shared clonotypes between healthy human individuals (dated by TCRdb to 2019 to 2021). The receptor library was made with the immunoSEQ multiplex PCR assay. TCRdb carries this immuneACCESS record with in-frame sequences only. Its versions omit some clonotypes, under half of them owing to an unresolved V gene in the studies checked, with the rest unexplained. The sample data list 2 million to 3 million clones, and 90% to 95% of these were observed just once. The ten biggest clones cover over 0.12% of the sample. Sequencing was performed on naive CD4+ T cells sorted from blood. The cell subset or site tag for this specimen amounts to: CD45RA+ positively selected. The receptors were sampled from a man aged 18-30 years in good health.

The rearrangement joins TRBV9 to TRBJ1-2; the D is unclear. Between the trimmed V and J ends, which lost 3 bases and 2 bases, there was a span of 8 bases. The CDR3 has 13 amino acids. Germline V CDR1 and CDR2: SGDLS, YYNGEE. This chain's CDR3 is CASSADGNYGYTF. CDR3 sequence (DNA): TGTGCCAGCAGCGCGGACGGAAACTATGGCTACACCTTC.

CDR3 in amino acids: CASSSPKGQGDTQYF. DNA for the CDR3: TGTGCCAGCAGTTCCCCTAAGGGCCAGGGAGATACGCAGTATTTT. The chain is built from TRBV28 and TRBJ2-3; possibly TRBD1 for D (5 bases). Trimming removed 4 bases from V and 5 bases from J, with 16 bases in between. The CDR3 contains 15 residues. CDR1 and CDR2 (germline): MDHEN, SYDVKM. Full variable domain (rest looked up from reference TRBV28 and TRBJ2-3): DVKVTQSSRYLVKRTGEKVFLECVQDMDHENMFWYRQDPGLGLRLIYFSYDVKMKEKGDIPEGYSVSREKKERFSLILESASTNQTSMYLCASSSPKGQGDTQYFGPGTRLTVL.

This clone is a singleton in its sample. This sequence joins TRBV4-1 and TRBJ2-7, with a tentative D call TRBD2 (5 bases). Germline lookup yields CDR1 MGHRA and CDR2 YSYEKL. The CDR3 runs to 10 residues. CDR3 bases: TGCGCCAGCAGCCAAGTACGGCTAGCAGTC. Translated: CASSQVRLAV.

The chain joins TRBV5-1 to TRBJ1-2, with D perhaps matching TRBD1 (5 bases). There are 15 residues in the CDR3. CDR1 is SGHRS and CDR2 is YFSETQ in the germline V gene. V dropped 3 bases and J dropped 4 bases, with 16 bases sitting between them. CDR3 nucleotide sequence: TGCGCCAGCAGCTCCTCGGGACTCGGCCCCTATGGCTACACCTTC. This gives the protein CASSSSGLGPYGYTF.

The rearrangement joins TRBV7-9 to TRBJ1-2; tentative D call: TRBD1 (6 bases). The CDR3 contains 14 residues. Germline assignment: CDR1 SEHNR and CDR2 FQNEAQ (reference sequence). V dropped 3 bases and J dropped 6 bases, with 14 bases sitting between them. The CDR3 sequence is CASSLGGGVDGYTF. The CDR3, as DNA: TGTGCCAGCAGCTTGGGGGGCGGGGTTGATGGCTACACCTTC.

The chain uses TRBV19 and TRBJ1-1, with D unclear. Germline CDR1 and CDR2: LNHDA and SQIVND (reference sequence). This CDR3 spans 15 amino acids. V lost 1 base and J 0 bases, leaving 9 bases between the germline ends. CDR3 loop: CASSIGADVNTEAFF. CDR3 sequence (DNA): TGTGCCAGTAGTATAGGGGCGGACGTGAACACTGAAGCTTTCTTT.

Written as DNA, the CDR3 is TGTGCCAGCTCACCACGGACAAGGGCAGAGGGCGGAGGCTACACCTTC. This sequence encodes CASSPRTRAEGGGYTF. This chain links TRBV18 with TRBJ1-2; D may be TRBD1 (5 bases). CDR1 KGHSH and CDR2 LQKENI come from the germline V gene. There are 16 residues in the CDR3. Trimming left V 1 base short and J 8 bases short, with 20 bases between.

This chain connects TRBV6-1 to TRBJ2-5; no firm D call. This CDR3 region has 17 residues. The V gene's germline CDR1 is MNHNS and CDR2 SASEGT. V gave up 4 bases and J gave up 5 bases, with 23 bases separating them. The CDR3 here is CASSARGMGISGETQYF. For the CDR3, the DNA is TGTGCCAGCAGTGCCCGCGGCATGGGGATTTCCGGGGAGACCCAGTACTTC.

The sample holds one count of this clone. CDR3 nucleotide sequence: TGTGCCAGCAGCTCGACCCGACTGTACACTGAAGCTTTCTTT. It codes for CASSSTRLYTEAFF. The chain links TRBV6-1 to TRBJ1-1; D gene unclear. The CDR3 covers 14 residues. In germline, CDR1 is MNHNS, CDR2 SASEGT. V was clipped by 6 bases and J by 3 bases, with 14 bases between them.

The J gene is TRBJ2-7, the V gene TRBV2, with D unclear. The CDR3 is 13 residues long. V lost 4 bases and J lost 2, with 9 bases in between. Germline V gene data show CDR1 as SNHLY and CDR2 as FYNNEI. CDR3 protein: CASSGTGPYEQYF. The DNA for the CDR3 is TGTGCCAGCAGTGGGACCGGGCCCTACGAGCAGTACTTC. The full variable domain, with the rest looked up from reference TRBV2 and TRBJ2-7, is EPEVTQTPSHQVTQMGQEVILRCVPISNHLYFYWYRQILGQKVEFLVSFYNNEISEKSEIFDDQFSVERPDGSNFTLKIRSTKLEDSAMYFCASSGTGPYEQYFGPGTRLTVT.

The chain carries TRBV10-3 and TRBJ2-7, with D possibly being TRBD2 (7 bases). V was cut by 0 bases and J by 7 bases, with 16 bases left in between. This CDR3 region has 15 residues. Looked up from germline, CDR1 is ENHRY and CDR2 is SYGVKD. In nucleotides, the CDR3 is TGTGCCATCAGTGAGTCGACGGGGGGCCATTTGGAGCAGTACTTC. It yields the protein CAISESTGGHLEQYF.

CDR3 amino acids: CASSTGGIAGSYEQYF. CDR3 nucleotides: TGTGCCAGTAGTACAGGGGGGATAGCGGGATCCTACGAGCAGTACTTC. The chain combines TRBV19 with TRBJ2-7, with D perhaps matching TRBD2 (8 bases). The CDR3 totals 16 residues. Germline V lookup: CDR1 LNHDA, CDR2 SQIVND (reference sequence). The V end lost 4 bases, the J end lost 1 base, and 17 bases lay between the germline ends.

CDR3 in DNA: TGTGCCATCAGTGGCGGGACAGTAGGAAACACCATATATTTT. Translation: CAISGGTVGNTIYF. The chain is built from TRBV10-3 and TRBJ1-3, with TRBD1 matching 7 bases. Germline V CDR1 and CDR2: ENHRY, SYGVKD. The CDR3 totals 14 residues. V was pared by 4 bases and J by 4 bases, with 4 bases of the junction left unmatched.

The chain employs TRBV5-1 and TRBJ1-1, with TRBD1 as a possible D gene (5 bases). Per the germline V gene, CDR1 is SGHRS and CDR2 is YFSETQ. CDR3 size: 16 residues. V was pared by 0 bases and J by 0 bases, with 12 bases between. The CDR3 DNA follows: TGCGCCAGCAGCTTGGCAGGGCCCAATATGAACACTGAAGCTTTCTTT. Protein product: CASSLAGPNMNTEAFF.

The genes are TRBV6-1 and TRBJ1-2; D gene unclear. The V and J ends lost 1 base and 8 bases respectively, with 14 bases between them. Germline values: CDR1 MNHNS, CDR2 SASEGT. CDR3 length equals 14 residues. The CDR3 loop reads CASSEDVRSRGYTF. The CDR3 region has the DNA TGTGCCAGCAGTGAAGACGTCCGTTCGAGGGGCTACACCTTC.

The genes are TRBV28 and TRBJ1-5, with D perhaps matching TRBD1 (6 bases). The germline V and J ends were trimmed by 5 bases and 3 bases, with 14 bases remaining between them. This CDR3 contains 15 residues. Germline V lookup: CDR1 MDHEN, CDR2 SYDVKM. CDR3 bases: TGTGCCAGCAGTAATACCGGGACACCCAATCAGCCCCAGCATTTT. This gives the protein CASSNTGTPNQPQHF.

This rearrangement joins TRBV4-3 to TRBJ2-1; D gene ambiguous. Trimming shortened V by 0 bases and J by 7 bases, and 13 bases separated the two germline ends. From germline, CDR1 is LGHNA and CDR2 YSLEER. The CDR3 runs to 15 residues. The CDR3 loop is CASSQDLASYNEQFF. DNA of the CDR3: TGCGCCAGCAGCCAAGATTTGGCCTCATATAATGAGCAGTTCTTC.

This clone showed up just once. V and J are TRBV5-1 and TRBJ2-7; D may be TRBD1 (6 bases). This CDR3 is 15 amino acids long. CDR1 is SGHRS, CDR2 YFSETQ, per germline. V dropped 1 base and J dropped 1 base, with 12 bases sitting between them. The chain's CDR3 is CASSLTGHSSYEQYF. CDR3 nucleotides: TGCGCCAGCAGCTTGACGGGACATTCTTCCTACGAGCAGTACTTC. The full variable domain, its missing parts supplied by reference TRBV5-1 and TRBJ2-7, is KAGVTQTPRYLIKTRGQQVTLSCSPISGHRSVSWYQQTPGQGLQFLFEYFSETQRNKGNFPGRFSGRQFSNSRSEMNVSTLELGDSALYLCASSLTGHSSYEQYFGPGTRLTVT.

V usage is TRBV11-2 and J usage is TRBJ1-1, with D possibly matching TRBD1 (5 bases). The CDR3 loop spans 16 amino acids. The ends were cut back, 5 bases at V and 1 base at J, with 17 bases in the middle. The germline CDR1 and CDR2 sequences are SGHAT and FQNNGV. CDR3 nucleotides: TGTGCCAGCAGCCCAGAACGGGGGGATCCGAACACTGAAGCTTTCTTT. Translation: CASSPERGDPNTEAFF. The full variable domain, its missing parts supplied by reference TRBV11-2 and TRBJ1-1, is EAGVAQSPRYKIIEKRQSVAFWCNPISGHATLYWYQQILGQGPKLLIQFQNNGVVDDSQLPKDRFSAERLKGVDSTLKIQPAKLEDSAVYLCASSPERGDPNTEAFFGQGTRLTVV.

The V gene is TRBV4-1, the J gene TRBJ2-1; a weak D match, TRBD2 (5 bases). Trimming cost V 1 base and J 3 bases, with 7 bases left between them. Germline CDR1 reads MGHRA; CDR2 reads YSYEKL. The CDR3 is 14 residues long. CDR3 DNA: TGCGCCAGCAGCCAAGGGACTTTCTACAATGAGCAGTTCTTC. Its translation: CASSQGTFYNEQFF.